This passage covers 7 T cell receptor beta chains from one sample sequenced in a study of T cells after posttransplantation cyclophosphamide. Clones were read by immunoSEQ multiplex PCR, and TCRdb kept only the in-frame ones, dropping some. The sample has around 23,000 clones, roughly 98% seen once. Sequenced sample: naive CD8+ T cells sorted from PBMCs. Source of these receptors: a man aged 40-55 years in good health, CMV-negative, and a related stem cell transplant donor.

The V and J genes are TRBV7-2 and TRBJ1-2; D is possibly TRBD1 (5 bases). In germline, CDR1 is SGHTA, CDR2 FQGNSA. CDR3 length: 15 amino acids. Trimming took off 5 bases at V and 3 bases at J, with 16 bases between the two ends. The DNA of the CDR3 is TGTGCCAGCAGCAGGGGTCCTCCTGGGGACTATGGCTACACCTTC. Encoded protein: CASSRGPPGDYGYTF.

The genes are TRBV7-9 and TRBJ1-1; D is possibly TRBD1 (5 bases). Deletions cut 4 bases from V and 3 bases from J, with 12 bases between. The CDR3 runs 14 residues. Germline V CDR1 and CDR2: SEHNR, FQNEAQ (reference sequence). As DNA, the CDR3 is TGTGCCAGCAGCTCAATGGGAGGGGACACTGAAGCTTTCTTT. Its protein is CASSSMGGDTEAFF. The full variable domain, with the rest looked up from reference TRBV7-9 and TRBJ1-1, is DTGVSQNPRHKITKRGQNVTFRCDPISEHNRLYWYRQTLGQGPEFLTYFQNEAQLEKSRLLSDRFSAERPKGSFSTLEIQRTEQGDSAMYLCASSSMGGDTEAFFGQGTRLTVV.

The chain is built from TRBV27 and TRBJ2-7; D not certain. The CDR3 totals 12 residues. V was cut by 9 bases and J by 2 bases, with 11 bases left in between. Germline-derived CDR1 and CDR2 are MNHEY and SMNVEV (reference sequence). CDR3 nucleotide sequence: TGTGCCAGTCGTCGGGTCCCCTACGAGCAGTACTTC. This gives the protein CASRRVPYEQYF.

The chain has TRBV5-1 and TRBJ1-1; D is undetermined. Germline values: CDR1 SGHRS, CDR2 YFSETQ. Trimming left V 5 bases short and J 1 base short, with 9 bases between. The CDR3 contains 13 residues. This chain's CDR3 is CASRREWNTEAFF. CDR3 sequence (DNA): TGCGCCAGCAGGAGGGAGTGGAACACTGAAGCTTTCTTT.

The chain joins TRBV7-9 to TRBJ2-2; 10 bases line up with TRBD1. CDR3 length equals 17 residues. V gave up 3 bases and J gave up 7 bases; unmatched junction bases: 11. Germline loops: CDR1 SEHNR, CDR2 FQNEAQ (reference sequence). CDR3 DNA sequence: TGTGCCAGCAGCTTCACCGTTCCCGGGACAGGGGTCGGGGAGCTGTTTTTT. Its translation is CASSFTVPGTGVGELFF. The full variable domain, rest sourced from reference TRBV7-9 and TRBJ2-2, is DTGVSQNPRHKITKRGQNVTFRCDPISEHNRLYWYRQTLGQGPEFLTYFQNEAQLEKSRLLSDRFSAERPKGSFSTLEIQRTEQGDSAMYLCASSFTVPGTGVGELFFGEGSRLTVL.

The chain recombines TRBV13 with TRBJ1-4, with D possibly TRBD1 on 5 matching bases. Germline V gene lookup returns CDR1 PRHDT and CDR2 FYEKMQ (reference sequence). V was cut by 3 bases and J by 7 bases, with 15 bases left in between. CDR3 length equals 15 residues. In DNA form, the CDR3 reads TGTGCCAGCAGCTTGGGCATTCGCGGGGCTGAAAAACTGTTTTTT. Residues: CASSLGIRGAEKLFF.

The V and J genes are TRBV6-1 and TRBJ1-2, with a weak D call TRBD1 (5 bases). Germline V gene data show CDR1 as MNHNS and CDR2 as SASEGT. Trimming removed 4 bases from V and 8 bases from J, with 20 bases in between. This CDR3 region has 15 residues. In DNA, the CDR3 is TGTGCCAGCAGTGCCCCACAGGTTCCTATATGGGGCTACACCTTC. It translates to CASSAPQVPIWGYTF.